The 15 T cell receptor beta chains presented below share a single source sample, sequenced in a study of Graves' ophthalmopathy and Graves' hyperthyroidism. For repertoire sequencing, the TCR beta CDR3 regions were amplified from RNA transcripts. Following a first-round RT-PCR that used HTBI primers, a second-round multiplex PCR was carried out. TCRdb re-called the multiplex PCR reads through MiXCR, storing one row per CDR3 protein. The sample lists 500,000 to 800,000 distinct CDR3 sequences; more than 40% were seen once. The sequenced sample consisted of peripheral blood. These receptors were taken from an adult man with Graves' ophthalmopathy.

This clonotype has a count of ten or more. The chain joins TRBV12-3 or TRBV12-4 to TRBJ1-2; no reliable D call. The V end lost 2 bases, the J end lost 8 bases, and 9 bases lay between the germline ends. The CDR3 extends over 12 amino acids. CDR3 DNA: TGTGCCAGCAGTTTATACGGTTGGGGCTACACCTTC. The encoded protein is CASSLYGWGYTF.

This clonotype showed up many times. This chain joins TRBV12-3 or TRBV12-4 and TRBJ1-2, with 8 bases that match TRBD1. The J segment lost 3 bases and the V segment lost 4 bases, leaving 10 bases of the junction unmatched. This CDR3 comprises 16 residues. In nucleotides, the CDR3 is TGTGCCAGCAGTTCCCCCCTGGGACAGGAAGACTATGGCTACACCTTC. It encodes CASSSPLGQEDYGYTF.

In its sample, this clonotype was seen many times. This chain links TRBV6-5 with TRBJ1-6; D uncertain. Germline CDR1 MNHEY, CDR2 SVGAGI. The CDR3 runs 14 residues. The V end was cut by 4 bases, the J end by 4 bases, with 8 bases between. The CDR3 bases are TGTGCCAGCAGTTTTGGGCGGTATAATTCACCCCTCCACTTT. Translation gives CASSFGRYNSPLHF.

J is TRBJ2-6 and V is TRBV7-9; a possible D gene is TRBD1 (7 bases). CDR1 SEHNR and CDR2 FQNEAQ come from the germline V gene (reference sequence). The V end lost 5 bases, the J end lost 0 bases, and 26 bases lay between the germline ends. This CDR3 has 21 amino acids. The CDR3 DNA reads as TGTGCCAGCAGCGTAGGAGGGGGTGGAGACAGGGATTCCTCTGGGGCCAACGTCCTGACTTTC. Protein: CASSVGGGGDRDSSGANVLTF.

This clonotype appeared many times. The final CDR3 position lacks the conserved phenylalanine or tryptophan, pointing to a likely read error. The DNA is omitted, as the CDR3 cannot be located on it reliably, and the CDR3 follows TCRdb's listing. This rearrangement joins TRBV25-1 to TRBJ1-1; TRBD1, as called in the table, went unchecked against the DNA. The CDR3 length is 13 residues, termini included. From germline, CDR1 is MGHDK and CDR2 SYGVNS. The CDR3: CASSELGTGKMVA.

This clonotype showed up just a few times. V gene TRBV6-2 or TRBV6-3 combines with J gene TRBJ1-1; tentatively, D is TRBD1 (6 bases). CDR1 MNHEY and CDR2 SVGEGT come from the germline V gene. The CDR3 sequence is 16 residues long. Trimming pared 6 bases from V and 0 bases from J, leaving 17 bases between. CDR3 loop: CASSWGHPSLNTEAFF. Here the CDR3 DNA reads TGTGCCAGCAGCTGGGGACACCCCAGCTTGAACACTGAAGCTTTCTTT.

This clonotype was detected many times. The chain carries TRBV29-1 and TRBJ1-1; D is unresolved. Trimming removed 4 bases at V and 2 bases at J, with 5 bases between. Germline V CDR1 and CDR2: SQVTM, ANQGSEA. The CDR3 spans 11 residues. CDR3 residues: CSVAANTEAFF. CDR3 in DNA: TGCAGCGTTGCGGCAAACACTGAAGCTTTCTTT.

The V and J genes are TRBV10-3 and TRBJ2-6; D is perhaps TRBD1 or TRBD2 (7 bases each). Trimming cost V 7 bases and J 13 bases, with 17 bases left between them. The CDR3 totals 13 residues. Germline CDR1 ENHRY, CDR2 SYGVKD. The CDR3 loop is CAITQGGTEVLTF. The DNA for the CDR3 is TGTGCCATCACCCAGGGGGGGACAGAGGTCCTGACTTTC.

This clonotype was counted only a few times. The chain couples TRBV20-1 to TRBJ2-2, with 10 bases matching TRBD2. V dropped 1 base and J dropped 4; count of bases not matched to a gene: 6. This CDR3 spans 16 amino acids. The V gene's germline CDR1 is DFQATT and CDR2 SNEGSKA (reference sequence). The CDR3 sequence: CSARAPLAGSTGELFF. CDR3 nucleotide sequence: TGCAGTGCTAGAGCCCCACTAGCGGGGAGCACCGGGGAGCTGTTTTTT.

This clonotype was found many times. V is TRBV20-1 and J is TRBJ1-1, with a tentative D call TRBD1 (5 bases). The CDR3 has 13 amino acids. Trimming left V 5 bases short and J 5 bases short, with 15 bases between. Germline CDR1 DFQATT, CDR2 SNEGSKA (reference sequence). DNA for the CDR3: TGCAGTGCTCGGGGCCTGGGGGATACTGAAGCTTTCTTT. It yields the protein CSARGLGDTEAFF.

V is TRBV29-1 and J is TRBJ2-5; 7 positions match TRBD1. V gave up 5 bases and J gave up 14 bases; unmatched junction bases: 14. Germline CDR1 SQVTM, CDR2 ANQGSEA. The CDR3 is 12 residues long. DNA for the CDR3: TGCAGCGTTCTCATCGGGACAGAGACCCCCTACTTC. Amino acids: CSVLIGTETPYF.

This chain links TRBV20-1 with TRBJ2-7; 8 bases map to TRBD2. The CDR3 is 15 amino acids. Germline CDR1 DFQATT, CDR2 SNEGSKA (reference sequence). The junction had 11 bases not matched to a gene; V was cut back by 6 bases and J by 1 base. For the CDR3, the DNA is TGCAGTGCCCCACCGGGCGGGGGGTCTTCCTACGAGCAGTACTTC. It translates to CSAPPGGGSSYEQYF.

The chain links TRBV5-6 to TRBJ1-1; D is unclear. Between the trimmed V and J ends, which lost 0 bases and 1 base, there was a span of 10 bases. The germline V gene encodes CDR1 SGHDT and CDR2 YYEEEE. The CDR3 has 15 residues. Here the CDR3 reads CASSLGLLGNTEAFF. The CDR3 DNA is TGTGCCAGCAGCTTGGGACTCCTAGGGAACACTGAAGCTTTCTTT.

This sequence joins TRBV20-1 and TRBJ2-7, with D possibly being TRBD1 (5 bases). Trimming removed 2 bases from V and 1 base from J, with 18 bases in between. Germline CDR1 and CDR2: DFQATT and SNEGSKA (reference sequence). This CDR3 has 16 amino acids. The CDR3 is CSARKNTGPISYEQYF. The CDR3 coding sequence is TGCAGTGCTAGAAAGAATACAGGCCCGATTTCCTACGAGCAGTACTTC.

The chain couples TRBV10-3 to TRBJ2-6; D uncertain. V was shortened by 4 bases and J by 0 bases, with 13 bases between the two germline ends. Germline values: CDR1 ENHRY, CDR2 SYGVKD. CDR3 size: 17 residues. The CDR3 reads CAISASSARSGANVLTF. CDR3 nucleotides: TGTGCCATCAGTGCCAGCAGTGCTCGCTCTGGGGCCAACGTCCTGACTTTC.